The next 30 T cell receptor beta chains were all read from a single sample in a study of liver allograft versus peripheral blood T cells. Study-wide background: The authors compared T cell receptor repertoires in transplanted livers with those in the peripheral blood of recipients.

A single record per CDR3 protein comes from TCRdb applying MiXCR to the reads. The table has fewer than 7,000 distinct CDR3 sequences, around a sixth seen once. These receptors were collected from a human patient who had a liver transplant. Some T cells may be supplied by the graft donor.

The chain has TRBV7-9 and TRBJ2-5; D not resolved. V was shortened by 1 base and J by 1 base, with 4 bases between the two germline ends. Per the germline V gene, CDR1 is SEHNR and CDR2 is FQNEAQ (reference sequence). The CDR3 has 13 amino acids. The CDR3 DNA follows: TGTGCCAGCAGCTTAGGGACCCAAGAGACCCAGTACTTC. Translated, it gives CASSLGTQETQYF.

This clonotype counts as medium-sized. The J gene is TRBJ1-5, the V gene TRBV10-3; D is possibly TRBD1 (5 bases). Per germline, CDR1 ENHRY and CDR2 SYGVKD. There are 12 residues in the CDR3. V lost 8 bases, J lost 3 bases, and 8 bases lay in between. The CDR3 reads CAIGGNNQPQHF. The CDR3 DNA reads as TGTGCCATCGGGGGAAACAATCAGCCCCAGCATTTT.

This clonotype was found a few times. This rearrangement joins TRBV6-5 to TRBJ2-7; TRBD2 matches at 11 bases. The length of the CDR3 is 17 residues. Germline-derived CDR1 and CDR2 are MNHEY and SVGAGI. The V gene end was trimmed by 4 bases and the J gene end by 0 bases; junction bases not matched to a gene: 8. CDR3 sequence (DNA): TGTGCCAGCAGTTCGGTCTCTAGCGGGGGGAGCTCCTACGAGCAGTACTTC. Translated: CASSSVSSGGSSYEQYF.

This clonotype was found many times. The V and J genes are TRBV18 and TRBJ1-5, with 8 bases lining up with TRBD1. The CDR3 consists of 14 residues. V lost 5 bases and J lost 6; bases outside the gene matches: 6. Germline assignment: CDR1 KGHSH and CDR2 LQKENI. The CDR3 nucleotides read TGTGCCAGCTCATCGACAGGGGTTGGTCAGCCCCAGCATTTT. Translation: CASSSTGVGQPQHF.

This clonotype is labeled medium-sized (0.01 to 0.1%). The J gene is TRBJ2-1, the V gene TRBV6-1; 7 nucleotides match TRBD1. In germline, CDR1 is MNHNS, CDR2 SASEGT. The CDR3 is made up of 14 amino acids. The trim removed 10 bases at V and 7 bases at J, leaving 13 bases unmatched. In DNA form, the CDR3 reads TGTGCCACTTTGGGAGACAGGGATCTAAATGAGCAGTTCTTC. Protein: CATLGDRDLNEQFF.

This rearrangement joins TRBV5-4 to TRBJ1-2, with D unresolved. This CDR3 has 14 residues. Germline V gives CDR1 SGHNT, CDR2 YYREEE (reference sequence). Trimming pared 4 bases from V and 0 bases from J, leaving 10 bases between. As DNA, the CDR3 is TGTGCCAGCAGCCCCTCCGGGGCTAACTATGGCTACACCTTC. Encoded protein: CASSPSGANYGYTF.

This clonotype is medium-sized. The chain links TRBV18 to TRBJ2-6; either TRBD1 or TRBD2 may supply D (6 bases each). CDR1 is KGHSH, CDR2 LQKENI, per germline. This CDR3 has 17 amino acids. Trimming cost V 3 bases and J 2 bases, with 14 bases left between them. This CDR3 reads CASSPQRRGAGANVLTF. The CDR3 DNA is TGTGCCAGCTCACCGCAACGAAGGGGGGCTGGGGCCAACGTCCTGACTTTC.

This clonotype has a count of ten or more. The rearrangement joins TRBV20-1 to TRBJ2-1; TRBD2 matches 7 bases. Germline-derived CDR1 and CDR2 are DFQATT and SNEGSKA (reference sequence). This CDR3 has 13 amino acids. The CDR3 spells CRAGRGSHNEQFF. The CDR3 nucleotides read TGCAGGGCCGGGCGGGGGTCACACAATGAGCAGTTCTTC.

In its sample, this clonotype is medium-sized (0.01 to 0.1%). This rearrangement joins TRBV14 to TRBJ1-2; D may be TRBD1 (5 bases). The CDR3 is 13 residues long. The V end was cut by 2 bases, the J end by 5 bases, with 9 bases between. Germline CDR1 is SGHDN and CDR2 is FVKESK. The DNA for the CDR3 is TGTGCCAGCAGCCAATTGGGGGAGTATGGCTACACCTTC. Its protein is CASSQLGEYGYTF.

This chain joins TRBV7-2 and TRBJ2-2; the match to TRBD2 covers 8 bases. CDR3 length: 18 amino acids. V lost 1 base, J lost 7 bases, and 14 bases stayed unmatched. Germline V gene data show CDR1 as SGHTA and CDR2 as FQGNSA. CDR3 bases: TGTGCCAGCAGCTTAGTTCGGCACAGCGGGGGATGGGACGGGGAGCTGTTTTTT. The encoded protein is CASSLVRHSGGWDGELFF.

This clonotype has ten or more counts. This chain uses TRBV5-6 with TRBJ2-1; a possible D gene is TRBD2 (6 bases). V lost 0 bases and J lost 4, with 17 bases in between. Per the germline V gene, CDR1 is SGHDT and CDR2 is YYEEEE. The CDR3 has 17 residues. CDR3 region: CASSLAINIAAYNEQFF. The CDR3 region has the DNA TGTGCCAGCAGCTTGGCCATAAATATAGCGGCTTACAATGAGCAGTTCTTC. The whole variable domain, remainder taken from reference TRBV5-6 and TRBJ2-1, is DAGVTQSPTHLIKTRGQQVTLRCSPKSGHDTVSWYQQALGQGPQFIFQYYEEEERQRGNFPDRFSGHQFPNYSSELNVNALLLGDSALYLCASSLAINIAAYNEQFFGPGTRLTVL.

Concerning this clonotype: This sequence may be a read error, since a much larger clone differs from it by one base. The CDR3 reads CASSFGRAVHGYTF. The CDR3 DNA is TGTGCCAGCAGCTTCGGTAGGGCGGTGCATGGCTACACCTTC. The chain has TRBV5-6 and TRBJ1-2; D not resolved. The CDR3 contains 14 residues. V was pared by 2 bases and J by 6 bases, with 14 bases between. CDR1 SGHDT and CDR2 YYEEEE come from the germline V gene.

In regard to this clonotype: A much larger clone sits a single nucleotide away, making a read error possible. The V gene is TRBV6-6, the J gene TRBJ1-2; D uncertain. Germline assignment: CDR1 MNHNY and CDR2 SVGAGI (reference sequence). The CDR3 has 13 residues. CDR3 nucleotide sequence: TGTGGCAGCAGTCCCAAACAGTTTTGGAGCTACACCTTC. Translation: CGSSPKQFWSYTF.

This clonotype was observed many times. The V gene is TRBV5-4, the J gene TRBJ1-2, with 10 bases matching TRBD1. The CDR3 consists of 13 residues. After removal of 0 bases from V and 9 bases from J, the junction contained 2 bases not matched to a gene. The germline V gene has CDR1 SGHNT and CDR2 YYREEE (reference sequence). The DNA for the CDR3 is TGTGCCAGCAGCTTGGAGGGACAGGGGAGCTACACCTTC. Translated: CASSLEGQGSYTF. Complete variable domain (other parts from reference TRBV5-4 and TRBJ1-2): ETGVTQSPTHLIKTRGQQVTLRCSSQSGHNTVSWYQQALGQGPQFIFQYYREEENGRGNFPPRFSGLQFPNYSSELNVNALELDDSALYLCASSLEGQGSYTFGSGTRLTVV.

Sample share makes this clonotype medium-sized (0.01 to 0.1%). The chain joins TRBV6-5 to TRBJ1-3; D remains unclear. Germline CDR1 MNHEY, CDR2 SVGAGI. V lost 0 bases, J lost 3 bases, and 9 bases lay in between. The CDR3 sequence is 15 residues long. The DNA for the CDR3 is TGTGCCAGCAGTTACTCGTCCGGTATTGGAAACACCATATATTTT. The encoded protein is CASSYSSGIGNTIYF.

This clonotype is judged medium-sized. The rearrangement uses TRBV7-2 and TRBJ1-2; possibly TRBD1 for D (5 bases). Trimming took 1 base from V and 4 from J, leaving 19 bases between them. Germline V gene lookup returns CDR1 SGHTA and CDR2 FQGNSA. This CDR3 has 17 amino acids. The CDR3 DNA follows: TGTGCCAGCAGCTTAGGTGGGTCAGGGATACGGTTCTATGGCTACACCTTC. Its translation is CASSLGGSGIRFYGYTF. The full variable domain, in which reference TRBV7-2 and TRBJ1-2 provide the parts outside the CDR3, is GAGVSQSPSNKVTEKGKDVELRCDPISGHTALYWYRQSLGQGLEFLIYFQGNSAPDKSGLPSDRFSAERTGGSVSTLTIQRTQQEDSAVYLCASSLGGSGIRFYGYTFGSGTRLTVV.

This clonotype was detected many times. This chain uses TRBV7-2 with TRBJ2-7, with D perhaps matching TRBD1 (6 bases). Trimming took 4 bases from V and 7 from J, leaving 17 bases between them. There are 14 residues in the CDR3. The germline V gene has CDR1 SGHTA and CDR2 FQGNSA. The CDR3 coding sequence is TGTGCCAGCAGCTCCACACGACAGGTCCGGGAGCAGTACTTC. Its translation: CASSSTRQVREQYF.

The CDR3 is CANSPGGATEAFF. CDR3 sequence (DNA): TGTGCCAACAGCCCCGGAGGGGCCACTGAAGCTTTCTTT. This chain joins TRBV25-1 and TRBJ1-1; a weak D match, TRBD1 (5 bases). V lost 10 bases, J lost 4 bases, and 16 bases lay in between. CDR1 MGHDK and CDR2 SYGVNS come from the germline V gene. This CDR3 region has 13 residues.

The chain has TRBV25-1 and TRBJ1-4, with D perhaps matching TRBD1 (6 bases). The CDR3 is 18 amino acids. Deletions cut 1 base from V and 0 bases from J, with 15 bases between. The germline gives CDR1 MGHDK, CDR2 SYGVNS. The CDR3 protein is CASSELGGAEATNEKLFF. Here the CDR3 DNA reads TGTGCCAGCAGTGAATTGGGGGGCGCGGAAGCAACTAATGAAAAACTGTTTTTT.

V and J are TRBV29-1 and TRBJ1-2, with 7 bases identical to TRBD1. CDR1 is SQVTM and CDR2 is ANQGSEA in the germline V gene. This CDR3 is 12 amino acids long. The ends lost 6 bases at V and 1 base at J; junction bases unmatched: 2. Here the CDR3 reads CSVGQLNYGYTF. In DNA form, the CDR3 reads TGCAGCGTGGGACAGCTTAACTATGGCTACACCTTC.

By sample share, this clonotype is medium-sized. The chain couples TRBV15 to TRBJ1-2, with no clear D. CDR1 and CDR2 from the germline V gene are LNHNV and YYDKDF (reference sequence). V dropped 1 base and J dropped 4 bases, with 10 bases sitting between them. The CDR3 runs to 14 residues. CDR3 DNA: TGTGCCACCAGCAGAGGACGGACCGGCTATGGCTACACCTTC. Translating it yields CATSRGRTGYGYTF.

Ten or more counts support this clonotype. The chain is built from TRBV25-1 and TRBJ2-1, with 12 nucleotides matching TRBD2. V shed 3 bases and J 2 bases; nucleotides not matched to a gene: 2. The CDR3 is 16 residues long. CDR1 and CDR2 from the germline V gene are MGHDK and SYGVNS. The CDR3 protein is CASSELAGGPYNEQFF. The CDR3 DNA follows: TGTGCCAGCAGTGAGCTAGCGGGGGGGCCCTACAATGAGCAGTTCTTC.

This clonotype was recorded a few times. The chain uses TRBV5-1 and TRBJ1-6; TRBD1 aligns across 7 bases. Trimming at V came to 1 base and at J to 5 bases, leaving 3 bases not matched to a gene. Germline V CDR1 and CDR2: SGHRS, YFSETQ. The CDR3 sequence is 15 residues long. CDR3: CASSLTGVDNSPLHF. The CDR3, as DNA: TGCGCCAGCAGCTTGACAGGGGTTGATAATTCACCCCTCCACTTT.

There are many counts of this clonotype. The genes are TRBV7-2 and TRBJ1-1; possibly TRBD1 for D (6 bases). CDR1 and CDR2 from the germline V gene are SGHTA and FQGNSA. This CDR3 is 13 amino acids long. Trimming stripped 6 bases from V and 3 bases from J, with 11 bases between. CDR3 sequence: CASRRGGYTEAFF. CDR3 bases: TGTGCCAGCAGACGGGGGGGCTACACTGAAGCTTTCTTT.

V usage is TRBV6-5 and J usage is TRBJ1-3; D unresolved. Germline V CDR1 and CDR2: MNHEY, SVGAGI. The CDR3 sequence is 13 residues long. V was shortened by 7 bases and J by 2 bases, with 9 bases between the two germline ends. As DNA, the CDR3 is TGTGCCAGCATGAGAGTGGCTGGAAACACCATATATTTT. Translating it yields CASMRVAGNTIYF.

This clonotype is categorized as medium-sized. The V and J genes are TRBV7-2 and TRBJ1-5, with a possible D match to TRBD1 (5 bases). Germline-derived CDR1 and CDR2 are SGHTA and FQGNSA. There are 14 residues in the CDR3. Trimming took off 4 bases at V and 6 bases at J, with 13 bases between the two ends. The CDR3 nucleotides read TGTGCCAGCAGCTCCCACCAGGGAAGTCAGCCCCAGCATTTT. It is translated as CASSSHQGSQPQHF.

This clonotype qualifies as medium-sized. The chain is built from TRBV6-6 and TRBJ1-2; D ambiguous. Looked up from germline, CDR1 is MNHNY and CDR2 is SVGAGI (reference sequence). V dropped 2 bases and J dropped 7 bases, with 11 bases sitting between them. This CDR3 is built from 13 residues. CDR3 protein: CASSYAGNSGYTF. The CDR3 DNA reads TGTGCCAGCAGTTACGCGGGGAATAGTGGCTACACCTTC.

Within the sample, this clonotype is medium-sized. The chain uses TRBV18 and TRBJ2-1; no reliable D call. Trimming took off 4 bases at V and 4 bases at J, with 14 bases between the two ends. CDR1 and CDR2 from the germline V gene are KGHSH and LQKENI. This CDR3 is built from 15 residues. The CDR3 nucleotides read TGTGCCAGCTCACTCAGGCCCGAAGGGTACAATGAGCAGTTCTTC. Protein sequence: CASSLRPEGYNEQFF.

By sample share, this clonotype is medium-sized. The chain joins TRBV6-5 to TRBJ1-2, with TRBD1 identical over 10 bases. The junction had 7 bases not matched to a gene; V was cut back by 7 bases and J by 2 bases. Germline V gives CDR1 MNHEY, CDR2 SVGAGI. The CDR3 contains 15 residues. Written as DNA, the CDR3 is TGTGCCAGCAAGTATAGGGACAGGGGAAACTATGGCTACACCTTC. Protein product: CASKYRDRGNYGYTF.

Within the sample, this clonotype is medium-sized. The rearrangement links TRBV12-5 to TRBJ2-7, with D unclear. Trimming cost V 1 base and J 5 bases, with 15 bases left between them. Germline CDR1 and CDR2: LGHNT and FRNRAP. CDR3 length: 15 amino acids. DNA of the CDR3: TGTGCTAGTGGTTTGGGGCTGGGCAGGACGGACGAGCAGTACTTC. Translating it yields CASGLGLGRTDEQYF.